The source of this T cell receptor beta chain is a study of T cells in Graves' hyperthyroidism and ophthalmopathy (dated by TCRdb to about 2019). Regarding the complete study: Peripheral blood was sampled at the time of initial diagnosis, prior to any treatment. To identify TCR V-J signatures that set the groups apart, the researchers used a discovery cohort of 95 to 100 patients, made up of fewer than 50 with Graves' ophthalmopathy and about 55 with stable Graves' hyperthyroidism. Whether ophthalmopathy could be predicted prospectively was tested in an independent validation cohort made up of 18 hyperthyroidism patients plus 17 patients who later progressed to ophthalmopathy. For training and testing, the 95 to 100 patients in the discovery cohort were randomly divided in a 7:3 ratio. In six Graves' hyperthyroidism patients, the study also compared T-cell repertoires from thyroid tissue with T-cell repertoires from blood. Once sampling was done, hyperthyroidism patients were given methimazole at a starting dose of 30 mg daily, whereas ophthalmopathy patients were given high-dose intravenous methylprednisolone. The paper reports TCR Vbeta CDR3 sequencing of roughly 140 peripheral blood samples: under 45 ophthalmopathy, fewer than 80 hyperthyroidism and around 17 progressor patients. Results the study describes overall, beyond this receptor: No statistical method was used to fix the sample size in advance, and group allocation was not hidden from the investigators. In validation, the model predicted progression to ophthalmopathy with 55% to 71% sensitivity and about 72% specificity, a median of 6.5 months before onset. Most expanded thyroid clonotypes (frequency above 0.001) were also detected in blood, a finding suggesting that blood repertoires may reflect thyroid immune responses. A 13 V-J signature model separated ophthalmopathy from stable hyperthyroidism, with approximately 87% sensitivity and 81.08% specificity in cross-validation and 80%/75% in testing.

TCR beta CDR3 regions were amplified from RNA transcripts. For the first round of RT-PCR on the TCR CDR3, the HTBI primer set was used together with the Qiagen OneStep RT-PCR kit. Libraries were constructed in a second round of multiplex PCR, after which size selection and purification were performed. Paired-end sequencing of the libraries was performed with 100 bp reads on an Illumina HiSeq2000. In the source study's methods: Raw data were processed with SOAPnuke, discarding reads with adapters, uncalled bases, mean Phred below 15, or no exact constant-primer or identifier match. COPE v1.2.5 was used to merge high-quality paired reads, and clonotypes were defined as unique nucleotide sequences. Clonotypes were aligned to IMGT TRBV, TRBD and TRBJ reference segments using MiTCR v1.1. The analysis included only V-J combinations with a frequency above 0.0001, which together covered around 99% of the repertoires. A TCS score was defined as the ratio of F50 (clonal expansion) to E x V (chaos), with BLOSUM62-based TCRdist applied between CDR3 peptides within each V-J. Welch's t-statistics and random forest reduced fewer than 550 V-J features to some 14, which were used in a naive Bayes classifier (R e1071). Clones were called with MiXCR by TCRdb after fastp trimmed the public reads at Q25, and only in-frame beta chains were retained. Entries are consolidated by CDR3 protein sequence, retaining the most common genes and DNA. TCRdb, not the original authors, processed these V and J calls. In this sample the table shows roughly 640,000 distinct CDR3 sequences, approximately 15% of which occur a single time. About 3.5% of the sample comes from the top ten.

This clonotype was seen a handful of times. Its antigen target is currently unknown. Nothing much larger sits one base from this clone, and base qualities are not available. CDR1 MNHNS and CDR2 SASEGT were looked up in the germline V gene. The CDR3 runs 13 residues from the cysteine to the phenylalanine. Just the 39-base CDR3 DNA is kept, in frame starting at base 1. The germline V and J ends show losses of 5 bases and 6 bases respectively, and no gene match explains 3 bases of the junction. In the ophthalmopathy patients, disease was moderately to severely active, with a Clinical Activity Score of 3 or more, a NOSPECS grade of 4 or more, and a duration of less than 3 months. The study excluded patients with uncontrolled infections, other autoimmune diseases, pregnancy or lactation. Diagnoses were based on clinical symptoms, serum thyroxine and TRAb, thyroid ultrasound and orbital computed tomography. PBMCs were separated from roughly 9.6 ml of fresh peripheral blood using Ficoll-Paque density gradient centrifugation. Total RNA was extracted with Trizol reagent, and quality was checked on an Agilent 2100 Bioanalyzer.

The sequenced sample consisted of blood. The clonotype comes from a woman aged 40 to 49 with Graves' ophthalmopathy. The V gene is TRBV6-1 and the J gene is TRBJ2-4, with 8 junctional bases fitting TRBD1. The DNA sequence is as follows: TGTGCCAGCAGTTTAGGACAGGGAAACATTCAGTACTTC. This sequence encodes CASSLGQGNIQYF.